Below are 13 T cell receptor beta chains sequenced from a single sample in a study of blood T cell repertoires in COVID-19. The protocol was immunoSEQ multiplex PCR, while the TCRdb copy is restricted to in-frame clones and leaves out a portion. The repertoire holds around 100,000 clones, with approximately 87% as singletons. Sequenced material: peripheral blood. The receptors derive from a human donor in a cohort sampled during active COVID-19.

The CDR3 region has the DNA TGTGCCAGCAGCTTAGATCCAGCGGGAGGGTTAGATACGCAGTATTTT. Protein: CASSLDPAGGLDTQYF. The genes are TRBV7-6 and TRBJ2-3; 10 positions agree with TRBD2. The CDR3 is made up of 16 amino acids. The V and J ends lost 1 base and 5 bases, in that order; junction bases with no gene match: 6. CDR1 SGHVS and CDR2 FNYEAQ come from the germline V gene.

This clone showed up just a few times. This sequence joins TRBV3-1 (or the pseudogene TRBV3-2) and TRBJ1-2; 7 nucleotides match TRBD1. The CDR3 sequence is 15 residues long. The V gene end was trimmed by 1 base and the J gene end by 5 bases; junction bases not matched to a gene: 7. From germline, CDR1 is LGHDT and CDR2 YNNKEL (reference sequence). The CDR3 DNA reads TGTGCCAGCAGCCAAGTGTCGACAGGGTCTTATGGCTACACCTTC. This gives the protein CASSQVSTGSYGYTF.

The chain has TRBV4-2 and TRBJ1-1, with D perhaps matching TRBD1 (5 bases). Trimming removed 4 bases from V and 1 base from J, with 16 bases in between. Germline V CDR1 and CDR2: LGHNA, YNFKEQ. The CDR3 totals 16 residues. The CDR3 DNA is TGTGCCAGCAGCCCCGAACGGGGGATTTCGAACACTGAAGCTTTCTTT. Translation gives CASSPERGISNTEAFF.

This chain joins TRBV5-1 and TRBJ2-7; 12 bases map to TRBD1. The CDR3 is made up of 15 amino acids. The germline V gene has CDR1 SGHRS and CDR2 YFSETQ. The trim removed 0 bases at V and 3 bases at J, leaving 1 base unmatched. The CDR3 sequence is CASSLGDRGLYEQYF. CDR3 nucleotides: TGCGCCAGCAGCTTGGGGGACAGGGGGCTCTACGAGCAGTACTTC. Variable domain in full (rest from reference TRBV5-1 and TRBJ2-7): KAGVTQTPRYLIKTRGQQVTLSCSPISGHRSVSWYQQTPGQGLQFLFEYFSETQRNKGNFPGRFSGRQFSNSRSEMNVSTLELGDSALYLCASSLGDRGLYEQYFGPGTRLTVT.

For the CDR3, the DNA is TGTGCCAGCAGCTCTACTCAGGATTCTGAAGCTTTCTTT. This encodes CASSSTQDSEAFF. This chain uses TRBV7-3 with TRBJ1-1, with unresolved D. Trimming pared 4 bases from V and 6 bases from J, leaving 12 bases between. The CDR3 totals 13 residues. The V gene's germline CDR1 is SGHTA and CDR2 FQGTGA.

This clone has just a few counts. CDR3 DNA sequence: TGTGCCAGCAGCTCATATCCACAGAATGAGCAGTTCTTC. It encodes CASSSYPQNEQFF. V and J are TRBV7-2 and TRBJ2-1; D gene ambiguous. The CDR3 contains 13 residues. Trimming shortened V by 4 bases and J by 7 bases, and 11 bases separated the two germline ends. The germline gives CDR1 SGHTA, CDR2 FQGNSA. The whole variable domain, filled in from reference TRBV7-2 and TRBJ2-1, reads GAGVSQSPSNKVTEKGKDVELRCDPISGHTALYWYRQSLGQGLEFLIYFQGNSAPDKSGLPSDRFSAERTGGSVSTLTIQRTQQEDSAVYLCASSSYPQNEQFFGPGTRLTVL.

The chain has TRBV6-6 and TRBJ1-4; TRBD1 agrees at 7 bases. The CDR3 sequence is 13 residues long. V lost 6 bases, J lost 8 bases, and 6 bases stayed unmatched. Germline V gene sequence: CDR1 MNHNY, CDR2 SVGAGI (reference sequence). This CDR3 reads CASSGTVSEKLFF. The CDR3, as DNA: TGTGCCAGCAGCGGGACAGTTAGCGAAAAACTGTTTTTT.

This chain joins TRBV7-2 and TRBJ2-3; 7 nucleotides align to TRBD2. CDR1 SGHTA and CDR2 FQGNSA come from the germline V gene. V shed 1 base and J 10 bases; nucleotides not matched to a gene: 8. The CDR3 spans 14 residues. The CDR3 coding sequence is TGTGCCAGCAGCTTAGGGCAGGCGGGGAGGGCGCAGTATTTT. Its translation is CASSLGQAGRAQYF.

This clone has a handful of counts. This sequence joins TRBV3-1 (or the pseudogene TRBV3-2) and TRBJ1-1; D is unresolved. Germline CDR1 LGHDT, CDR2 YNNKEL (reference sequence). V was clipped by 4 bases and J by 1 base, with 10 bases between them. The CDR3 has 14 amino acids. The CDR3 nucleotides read TGTGCCAGCAGCCCAACTCGGGGGAACACTGAAGCTTTCTTT. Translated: CASSPTRGNTEAFF.

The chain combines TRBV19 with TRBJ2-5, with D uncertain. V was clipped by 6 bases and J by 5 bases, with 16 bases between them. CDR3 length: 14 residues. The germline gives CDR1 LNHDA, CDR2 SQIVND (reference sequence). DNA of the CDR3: TGTGCCAGTAGCCCGATCCCGCCTAGGGAGACCCAGTACTTC. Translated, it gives CASSPIPPRETQYF. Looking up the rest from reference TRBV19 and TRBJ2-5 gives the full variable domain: DGGITQSPKYLFRKEGQNVTLSCEQNLNHDAMYWYRQDPGQGLRLIYYSQIVNDFQKGDIAEGYSVSREKKESFPLTVTSAQKNPTAFYLCASSPIPPRETQYFGPGTRLLVL.

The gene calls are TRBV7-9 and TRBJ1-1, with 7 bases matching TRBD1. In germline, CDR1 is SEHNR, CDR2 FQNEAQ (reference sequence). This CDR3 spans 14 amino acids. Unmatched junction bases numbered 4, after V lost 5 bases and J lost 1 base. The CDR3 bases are TGTGCCAGCAGCCTGGGGACAGCGAACACTGAAGCTTTCTTT. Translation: CASSLGTANTEAFF.

CDR3 coding DNA: TGTGCCAGCAGCCTGCGGACCGGGGTGAACACTGAAGCTTTCTTT. Encoded protein: CASSLRTGVNTEAFF. The chain links TRBV3-1 (or the pseudogene TRBV3-2) to TRBJ1-1; D remains unclear. Trimming removed 4 bases at V and 0 bases at J, with 12 bases between. Germline V gives CDR1 LGHDT, CDR2 YNNKEL (reference sequence). The CDR3 length is 15 residues.

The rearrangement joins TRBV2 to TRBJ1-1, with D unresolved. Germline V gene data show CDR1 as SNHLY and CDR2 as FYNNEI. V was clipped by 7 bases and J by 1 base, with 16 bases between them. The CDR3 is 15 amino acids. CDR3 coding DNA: TGTGCCAGCATGGAGGGCCCCCGGGGGAACACTGAAGCTTTCTTT. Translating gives CASMEGPRGNTEAFF.